These 15 T cell receptor beta chains were all obtained from the same sample, sequenced in a study of human T cells and chemical hapten exposure. Before extraction, the whole blood was not fractionated, and total RNA was taken from it. TCRdb itself ran the 5' RACE reads through MiXCR, one entry per CDR3 protein. Seen here are roughly 81,000 distinct CDR3 sequences, less than 20% observed once, and the top ten hold nearly 7%. These receptors were taken from a female donor in good health.

The chain carries TRBV7-9 and TRBJ1-1; D call uncertain. This CDR3 has 13 residues. Trimming shortened V by 5 bases and J by 1 base, and 8 bases separated the two germline ends. Per germline, CDR1 SEHNR and CDR2 FQNEAQ (reference sequence). CDR3 sequence reads: CASSRGPNTEAFF. The CDR3 nucleotides are TGTGCCAGCAGCCGAGGACCGAACACTGAAGCTTTCTTT. Drawing the rest from reference TRBV7-9 and TRBJ1-1, the complete variable domain is DTGVSQNPRHKITKRGQNVTFRCDPISEHNRLYWYRQTLGQGPEFLTYFQNEAQLEKSRLLSDRFSAERPKGSFSTLEIQRTEQGDSAMYLCASSRGPNTEAFFGQGTRLTVV.

This rearrangement joins TRBV6-6 to TRBJ1-1; possible D gene TRBD1, 5 bases. Trimming cost V 8 bases and J 0 bases, with 7 bases left between them. The CDR3 has 12 residues. Per germline, CDR1 MNHNY and CDR2 SVGAGI (reference sequence). DNA for the CDR3: TGTGCCAGCCTAGGGGTGAACACTGAAGCTTTCTTT. This translates into CASLGVNTEAFF.

This clonotype was seen more than once but under ten times. V usage is TRBV4-2 and J usage is TRBJ2-3; either TRBD1 or TRBD2 may supply D (5 bases each). The CDR3 covers 15 residues. Germline values: CDR1 LGHNA, CDR2 YNFKEQ. The germline V and J ends were trimmed by 4 bases and 2 bases, with 13 bases remaining between them. CDR3 sequence: CASSPAAGTTDTQYF. Here the CDR3 DNA reads TGTGCCAGCAGCCCCGCCGCCGGGACCACAGATACGCAGTATTTT.

This rearrangement joins TRBV11-2 to TRBJ2-7; perhaps TRBD2 as D (5 bases). Per germline, CDR1 SGHAT and CDR2 FQNNGV. V was cut by 7 bases and J by 2 bases, with 18 bases left in between. The CDR3 length is 15 residues. Here the CDR3 reads CASIPTSRLTYEQYF. As DNA, the CDR3 is TGTGCCAGCATCCCTACATCGAGACTAACCTACGAGCAGTACTTC.

There are a few counts of this clonotype. CDR3 protein: CASSQDRAGTEAFF. CDR3 nucleotides: TGTGCCAGCTCACAGGACAGGGCAGGCACTGAAGCTTTCTTT. This sequence joins TRBV18 and TRBJ1-1, with TRBD1 identical over 8 bases. Germline trimming cut 4 bases from V and 4 bases from J; bases unmatched to any gene: 5. The CDR3 covers 14 residues. Germline-derived CDR1 and CDR2 are KGHSH and LQKENI.

The chain is built from TRBV7-8 and TRBJ2-5, with 10 bases fitting TRBD2. The V segment lost 3 bases and the J segment 2 bases; nucleotides outside the gene matches: 6. The germline V gene has CDR1 SGHVS and CDR2 FQNEAQ. There are 16 residues in the CDR3. DNA of the CDR3: TGTGCCAGCAGCTTCGTGGAAGCGGGGGGGCAAGAGACCCAGTACTTC. It specifies CASSFVEAGGQETQYF. Based on the CDR3 plus reference TRBV7-8 and TRBJ2-5, the full variable domain is GAGVSQSPRYKVAKRGQDVALRCDPISGHVSLFWYQQALGQGPEFLTYFQNEAQLDKSGLPSDRFFAERPEGSVSTLKIQRTQQEDSAVYLCASSFVEAGGQETQYFGPGTRLLVL.

This chain joins TRBV7-9 and TRBJ1-5; TRBD1 aligns across 7 bases. V shed 5 bases and J 2 bases; nucleotides not matched to a gene: 9. Per germline, CDR1 SEHNR and CDR2 FQNEAQ (reference sequence). CDR3 length equals 16 residues. The CDR3 coding sequence is TGTGCCAGCAGCCCAAAGGGGGCGCAGGGCAATCAGCCCCAGCATTTT. It translates to CASSPKGAQGNQPQHF.

The CDR3 reads CASSTIKRQGRVIQYF. The DNA of the CDR3 is TGTGCCAGCAGCACAATAAAGCGACAGGGCCGGGTCATTCAGTACTTC. V is TRBV6-2 or TRBV6-3 and J is TRBJ2-4; 7 nucleotides line up with TRBD1. Germline V lookup: CDR1 MNHEY, CDR2 SVGEGT. The CDR3 is 16 amino acids. J lost 9 bases, V lost 6 bases, and 17 bases had no gene match.

The chain carries TRBV28 and TRBJ1-1; 9 bases are shared with TRBD1. Germline CDR1 is MDHEN and CDR2 is SYDVKM. After removal of 3 bases from V and 0 bases from J, the junction contained 2 bases not matched to a gene. This CDR3 has 15 residues. CDR3 in amino acids: CASSLDRGLNTEAFF. CDR3 coding DNA: TGTGCCAGCAGTTTGGACAGGGGATTGAACACTGAAGCTTTCTTT.

This clonotype was counted only a few times. This chain joins TRBV28 and TRBJ2-2; 8 nucleotides match TRBD1. V gave up 4 bases and J gave up 5 bases; unmatched junction bases: 9. Germline V gene lookup returns CDR1 MDHEN and CDR2 SYDVKM. The CDR3 is made up of 16 amino acids. The DNA of the CDR3 is TGTGCCAGCAGTTCGACCCGACAGGGGCCGACCGGGGAGCTGTTTTTT. It encodes CASSSTRQGPTGELFF. The full variable domain, its missing parts supplied by reference TRBV28 and TRBJ2-2, is DVKVTQSSRYLVKRTGEKVFLECVQDMDHENMFWYRQDPGLGLRLIYFSYDVKMKEKGDIPEGYSVSREKKERFSLILESASTNQTSMYLCASSSTRQGPTGELFFGEGSRLTVL.

This clonotype was seen more than once but under ten times. The genes are TRBV4-1 and TRBJ2-1; no firm D call. The V gene's germline CDR1 is MGHRA and CDR2 YSYEKL. Trimming stripped 0 bases from V and 3 bases from J, with 9 bases between. The CDR3 loop spans 15 amino acids. The CDR3 protein is CASSQDERDYNEQFF. The DNA of the CDR3 is TGCGCCAGCAGCCAAGATGAACGAGACTACAATGAGCAGTTCTTC.

This clonotype has more than one count but fewer than ten. The chain couples TRBV21-1 to TRBJ2-3; whether TRBD1, the table's D call, matches the DNA was not checked. TRBV21-1 is labeled a pseudogene. This CDR3 region has 15 residues. The CDR3 sequence: CASSKANRAVDTQYF. The CDR3 bases are TGTGCCAGCAGCAAAGCCAACAGGGCGGTAGATACGCAGTATTTT.

The chain joins TRBV13 to TRBJ2-1, with no clear D. The germline V and J ends were trimmed by 4 bases and 8 bases, with 12 bases remaining between them. The CDR3 consists of 13 residues. From germline, CDR1 is PRHDT and CDR2 FYEKMQ (reference sequence). The CDR3 reads CASSSSSSYEQFF. DNA for the CDR3: TGTGCCAGCAGCTCGTCTTCGAGTTATGAGCAGTTCTTC.

This clonotype has just a few counts. The J gene is TRBJ1-2, the V gene TRBV7-9; a weak D match, TRBD1 (5 bases). Deletions cut 5 bases from V and 5 bases from J, with 15 bases between. The CDR3 length is 14 residues. Germline CDR1 is SEHNR and CDR2 is FQNEAQ (reference sequence). CDR3 coding DNA: TGTGCCAGCAGCCCCCGAGGGGCAGGATATGGCTACACCTTC. Amino acid sequence: CASSPRGAGYGYTF.

This clonotype was counted only a few times. The chain is built from TRBV20-1 and TRBJ2-4; D gene uncertain. Germline CDR1 DFQATT, CDR2 SNEGSKA (reference sequence). V was shortened by 8 bases and J by 6 bases, with 14 bases between the two germline ends. The CDR3 totals 12 residues. CDR3 sequence: CSTAELGNIQYF. The CDR3, as DNA: TGCAGTACTGCTGAACTTGGAAACATTCAGTACTTC.